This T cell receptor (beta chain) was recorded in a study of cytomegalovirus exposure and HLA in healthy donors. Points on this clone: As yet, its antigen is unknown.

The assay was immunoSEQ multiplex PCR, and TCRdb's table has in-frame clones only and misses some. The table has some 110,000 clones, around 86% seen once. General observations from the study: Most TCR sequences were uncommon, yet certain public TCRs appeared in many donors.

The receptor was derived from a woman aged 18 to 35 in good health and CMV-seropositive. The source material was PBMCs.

The CDR3 nucleotides are TGCGCCAGCAGCTTGGACCCCCAGGGGGCTATCTCCTATAATTCACCCCTCCACTTT. It translates to CASSLDPQGAISYNSPLHF. This chain connects TRBV5-1 to TRBJ1-6, with TRBD1 identical over 8 bases. Germline CDR1 SGHRS, CDR2 YFSETQ. The CDR3 extends over 19 amino acids. Trimming at V came to 0 bases and at J to 0 bases, leaving 8 bases not matched to a gene. The full variable domain, rest sourced from reference TRBV5-1 and TRBJ1-6, is KAGVTQTPRYLIKTRGQQVTLSCSPISGHRSVSWYQQTPGQGLQFLFEYFSETQRNKGNFPGRFSGRQFSNSRSEMNVSTLELGDSALYLCASSLDPQGAISYNSPLHFGNGTRLTVT.